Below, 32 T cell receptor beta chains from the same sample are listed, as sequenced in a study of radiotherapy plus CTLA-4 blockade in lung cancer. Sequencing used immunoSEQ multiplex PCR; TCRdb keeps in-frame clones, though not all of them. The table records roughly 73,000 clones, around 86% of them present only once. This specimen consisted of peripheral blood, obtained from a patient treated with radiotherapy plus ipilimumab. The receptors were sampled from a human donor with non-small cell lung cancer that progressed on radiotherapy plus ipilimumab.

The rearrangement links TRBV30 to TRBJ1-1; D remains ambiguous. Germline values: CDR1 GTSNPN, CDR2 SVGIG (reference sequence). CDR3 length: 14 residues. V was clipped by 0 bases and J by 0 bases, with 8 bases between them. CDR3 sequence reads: CAWSVGLMNTEAFF. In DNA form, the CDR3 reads TGTGCCTGGAGTGTAGGGCTGATGAACACTGAAGCTTTCTTT.

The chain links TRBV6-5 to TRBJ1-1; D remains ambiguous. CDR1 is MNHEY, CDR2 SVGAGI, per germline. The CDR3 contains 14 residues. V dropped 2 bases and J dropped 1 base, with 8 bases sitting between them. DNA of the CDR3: TGTGCCAGCAGTTACCGGCAGGCGAACACTGAAGCTTTCTTT. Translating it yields CASSYRQANTEAFF.

The CDR3 DNA reads TGTGCCTGGAGGGGGGCGGGGGGCTACACCTTC. Its protein product is CAWRGAGGYTF. The genes are TRBV30 and TRBJ1-2; maybe TRBD1 (6 bases). Germline CDR1 GTSNPN, CDR2 SVGIG (reference sequence). CDR3 length equals 11 residues. V lost 3 bases and J lost 8, with 10 bases in between.

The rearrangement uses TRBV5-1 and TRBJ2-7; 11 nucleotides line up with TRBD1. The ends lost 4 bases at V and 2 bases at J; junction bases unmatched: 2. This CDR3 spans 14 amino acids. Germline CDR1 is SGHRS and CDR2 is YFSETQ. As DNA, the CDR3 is TGCGCCAGCAGCGCGGGACAGGGGGCCTACGAGCAGTACGTC. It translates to CASSAGQGAYEQYV.

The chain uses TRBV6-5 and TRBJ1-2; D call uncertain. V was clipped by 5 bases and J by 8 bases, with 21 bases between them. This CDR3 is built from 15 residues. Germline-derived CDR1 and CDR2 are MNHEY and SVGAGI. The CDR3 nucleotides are TGTGCCAGCAGTCCCTCTCGAGCGGGGTTGTTGGGCTACACCTTC. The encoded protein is CASSPSRAGLLGYTF.

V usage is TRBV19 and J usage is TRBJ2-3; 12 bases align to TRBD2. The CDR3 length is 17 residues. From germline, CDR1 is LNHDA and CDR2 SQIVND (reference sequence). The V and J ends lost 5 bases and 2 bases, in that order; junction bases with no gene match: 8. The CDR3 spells CASSPRTSGTFTDTQYF. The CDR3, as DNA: TGTGCCAGTAGTCCCCGGACTAGCGGGACCTTCACAGATACGCAGTATTTT.

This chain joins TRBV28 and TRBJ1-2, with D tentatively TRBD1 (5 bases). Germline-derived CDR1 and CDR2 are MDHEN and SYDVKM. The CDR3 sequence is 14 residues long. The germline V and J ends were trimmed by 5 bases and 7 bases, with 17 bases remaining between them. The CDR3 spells CASSAPGRESGYTF. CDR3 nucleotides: TGTGCCAGCAGTGCCCCGGGCAGGGAGTCTGGCTACACCTTC.

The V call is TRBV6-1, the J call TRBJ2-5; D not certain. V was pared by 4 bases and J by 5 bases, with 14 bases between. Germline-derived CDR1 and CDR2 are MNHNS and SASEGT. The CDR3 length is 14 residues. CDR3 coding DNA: TGTGCCAGCAGTGCGCGACTGGGATTGGAGACCCAGTACTTC. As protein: CASSARLGLETQYF.

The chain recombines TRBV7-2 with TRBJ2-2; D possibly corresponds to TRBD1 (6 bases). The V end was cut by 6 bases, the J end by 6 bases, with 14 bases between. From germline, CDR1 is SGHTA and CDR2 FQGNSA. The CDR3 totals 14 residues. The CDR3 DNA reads TGTGCCAGCAGTCCCAGGGGAGCCTCCGGGGAGCTGTTTTTT. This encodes CASSPRGASGELFF.

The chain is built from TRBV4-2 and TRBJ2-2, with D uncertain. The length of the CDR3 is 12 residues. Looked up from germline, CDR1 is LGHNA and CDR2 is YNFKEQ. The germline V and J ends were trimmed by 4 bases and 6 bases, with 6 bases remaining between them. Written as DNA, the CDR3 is TGTGCCAGCAGCCTGCGATCCGGGGAGCTGTTTTTT. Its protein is CASSLRSGELFF.

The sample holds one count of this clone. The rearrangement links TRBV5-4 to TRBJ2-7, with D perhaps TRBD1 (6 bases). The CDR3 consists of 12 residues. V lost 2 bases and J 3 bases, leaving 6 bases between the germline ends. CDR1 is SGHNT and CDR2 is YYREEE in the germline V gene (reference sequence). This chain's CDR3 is CASSLGGYEQYV. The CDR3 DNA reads TGTGCCAGCAGCTTAGGGGGCTACGAGCAGTACGTC.

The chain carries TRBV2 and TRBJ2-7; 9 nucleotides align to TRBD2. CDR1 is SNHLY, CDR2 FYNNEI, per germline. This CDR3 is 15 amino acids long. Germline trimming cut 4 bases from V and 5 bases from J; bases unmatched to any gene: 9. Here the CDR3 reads CASSGGSGSFHEQYF. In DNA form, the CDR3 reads TGTGCCAGCAGTGGAGGTAGCGGGAGCTTCCACGAGCAGTACTTC.

This CDR3 is CASSQDKNTEAFF. CDR3 DNA: TGTGCCAGCAGCCAGGACAAGAACACTGAAGCTTTCTTT. The gene calls are TRBV4-2 and TRBJ1-1; weak D call: TRBD1 (5 bases). The V end was cut by 3 bases, the J end by 1 base, with 6 bases between. This CDR3 spans 13 amino acids. The germline CDR1 and CDR2 sequences are LGHNA and YNFKEQ.

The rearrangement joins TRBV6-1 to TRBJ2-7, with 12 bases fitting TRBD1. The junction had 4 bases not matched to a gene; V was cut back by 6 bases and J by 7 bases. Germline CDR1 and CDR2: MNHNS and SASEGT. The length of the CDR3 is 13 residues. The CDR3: CASRGQGALEQYV. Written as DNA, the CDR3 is TGTGCCAGCAGGGGACAGGGGGCGCTTGAGCAGTACGTC.

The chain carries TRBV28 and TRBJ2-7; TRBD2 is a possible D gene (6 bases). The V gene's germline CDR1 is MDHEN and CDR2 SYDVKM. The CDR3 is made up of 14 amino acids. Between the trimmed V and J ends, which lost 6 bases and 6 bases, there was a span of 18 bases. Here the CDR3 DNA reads TGTGCCAGCAGCATAGCCGGGACTTCTCTCGAGCAGTACGTC. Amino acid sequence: CASSIAGTSLEQYV.

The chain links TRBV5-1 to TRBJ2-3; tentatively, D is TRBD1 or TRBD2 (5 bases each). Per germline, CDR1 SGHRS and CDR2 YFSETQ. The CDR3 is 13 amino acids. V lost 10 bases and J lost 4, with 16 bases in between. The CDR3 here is CASRDPMSDTQYF. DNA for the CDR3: TGCGCCTCCCGGGACCCCATGTCAGATACGCAGTATTTT.

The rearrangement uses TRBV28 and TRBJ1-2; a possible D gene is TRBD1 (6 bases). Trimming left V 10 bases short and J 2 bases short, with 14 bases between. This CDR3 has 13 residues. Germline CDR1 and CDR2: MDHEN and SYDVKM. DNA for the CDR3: TGTGCCACCTCATCAACAGGGAACTATGGCTACACCTTC. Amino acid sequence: CATSSTGNYGYTF.

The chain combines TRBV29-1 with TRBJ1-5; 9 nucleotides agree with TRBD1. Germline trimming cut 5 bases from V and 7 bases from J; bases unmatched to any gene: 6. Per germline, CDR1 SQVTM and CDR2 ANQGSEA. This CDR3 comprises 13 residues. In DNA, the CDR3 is TGCAGCGTTAGGGACAGGGAAGGACAGCCCCAGCATTTT. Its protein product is CSVRDREGQPQHF.

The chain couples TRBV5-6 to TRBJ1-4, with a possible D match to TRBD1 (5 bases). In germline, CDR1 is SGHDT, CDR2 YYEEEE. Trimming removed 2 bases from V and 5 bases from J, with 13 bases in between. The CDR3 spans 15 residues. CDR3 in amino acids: CASSFYQGINEKLFF. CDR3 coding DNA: TGTGCCAGCAGCTTCTACCAGGGAATCAATGAAAAACTGTTTTTT.

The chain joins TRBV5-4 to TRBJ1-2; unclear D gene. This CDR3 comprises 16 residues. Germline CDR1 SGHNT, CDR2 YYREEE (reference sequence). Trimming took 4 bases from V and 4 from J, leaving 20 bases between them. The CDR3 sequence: CASSTKERGAGYGYTF. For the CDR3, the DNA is TGTGCCAGCAGCACAAAAGAACGGGGAGCAGGCTATGGCTACACCTTC.

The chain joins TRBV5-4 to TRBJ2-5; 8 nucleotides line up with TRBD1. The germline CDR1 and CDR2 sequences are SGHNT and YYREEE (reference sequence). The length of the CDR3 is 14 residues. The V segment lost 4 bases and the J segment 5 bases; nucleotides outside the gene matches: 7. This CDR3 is CASSSLQGVETQYF. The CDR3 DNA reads TGTGCCAGCAGCAGCTTACAGGGGGTTGAGACCCAGTACTTC. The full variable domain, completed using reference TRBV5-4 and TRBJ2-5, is ETGVTQSPTHLIKTRGQQVTLRCSSQSGHNTVSWYQQALGQGPQFIFQYYREEENGRGNFPPRFSGLQFPNYSSELNVNALELDDSALYLCASSSLQGVETQYFGPGTRLLVL.

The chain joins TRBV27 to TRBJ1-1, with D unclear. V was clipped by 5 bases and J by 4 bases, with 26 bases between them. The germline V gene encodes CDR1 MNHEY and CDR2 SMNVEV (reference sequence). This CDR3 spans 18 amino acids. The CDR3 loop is CASSPRRGQVFLGTEAFF. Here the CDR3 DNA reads TGTGCCAGCAGTCCGCGGCGCGGGCAGGTGTTTTTAGGCACTGAAGCTTTCTTT.

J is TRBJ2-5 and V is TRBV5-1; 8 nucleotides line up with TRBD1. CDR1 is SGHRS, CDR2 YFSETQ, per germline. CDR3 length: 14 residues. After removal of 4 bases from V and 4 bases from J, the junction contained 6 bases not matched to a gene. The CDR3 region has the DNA TGCGCCAGCAGCGAACAGGGGGTGAGAGAGACCCAGTACTTC. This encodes CASSEQGVRETQYF.

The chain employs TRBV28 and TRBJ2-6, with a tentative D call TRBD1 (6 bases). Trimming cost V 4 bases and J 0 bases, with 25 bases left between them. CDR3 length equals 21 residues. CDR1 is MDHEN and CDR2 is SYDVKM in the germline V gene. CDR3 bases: TGTGCCAGCAGTTCACTACGCGGACACAGGGTACTGAGCTCTGGGGCCAACGTCCTGACTTTC. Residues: CASSSLRGHRVLSSGANVLTF.

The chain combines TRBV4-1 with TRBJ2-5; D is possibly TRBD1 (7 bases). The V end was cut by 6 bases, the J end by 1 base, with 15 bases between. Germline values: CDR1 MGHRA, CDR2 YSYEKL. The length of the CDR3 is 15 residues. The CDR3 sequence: CASSLIQGGQETQYF. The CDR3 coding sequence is TGCGCCAGCAGTCTTATCCAGGGGGGCCAAGAGACCCAGTACTTC.

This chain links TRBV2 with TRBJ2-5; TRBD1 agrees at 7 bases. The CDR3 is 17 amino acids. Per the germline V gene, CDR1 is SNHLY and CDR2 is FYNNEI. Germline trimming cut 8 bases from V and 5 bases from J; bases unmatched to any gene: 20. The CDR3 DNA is TGTGCCAGCCTCCTATACCTTCAGGGGGTCGGAGAGGAGACCCAGTACTTC. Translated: CASLLYLQGVGEETQYF. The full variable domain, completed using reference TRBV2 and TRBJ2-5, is EPEVTQTPSHQVTQMGQEVILRCVPISNHLYFYWYRQILGQKVEFLVSFYNNEISEKSEIFDDQFSVERPDGSNFTLKIRSTKLEDSAMYFCASLLYLQGVGEETQYFGPGTRLLVL.

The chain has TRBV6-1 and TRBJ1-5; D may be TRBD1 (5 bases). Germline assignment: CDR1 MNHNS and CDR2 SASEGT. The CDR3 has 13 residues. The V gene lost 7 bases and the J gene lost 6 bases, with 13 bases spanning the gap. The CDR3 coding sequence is TGTGCCAGCACCGAAGGGACCGGTCAGCCCCAGCATTTT. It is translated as CASTEGTGQPQHF.

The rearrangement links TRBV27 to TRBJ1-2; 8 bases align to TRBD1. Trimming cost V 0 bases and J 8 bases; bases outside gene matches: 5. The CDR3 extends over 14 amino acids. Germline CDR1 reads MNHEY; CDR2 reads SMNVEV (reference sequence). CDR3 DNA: TGTGCCAGCAGTTTATCGAACAGGGGGAAAGGCTACACCTTC. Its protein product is CASSLSNRGKGYTF.

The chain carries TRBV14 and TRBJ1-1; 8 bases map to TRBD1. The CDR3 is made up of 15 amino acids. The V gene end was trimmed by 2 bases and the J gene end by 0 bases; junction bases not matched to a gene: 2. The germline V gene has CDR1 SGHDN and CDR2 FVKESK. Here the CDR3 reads CASSQRTGLNTEAFF. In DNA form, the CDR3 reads TGTGCCAGCAGCCAACGGACAGGGTTGAACACTGAAGCTTTCTTT. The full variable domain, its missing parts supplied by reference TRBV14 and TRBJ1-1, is EAGVTQFPSHSVIEKGQTVTLRCDPISGHDNLYWYRRVMGKEIKFLLHFVKESKQDESGMPNNRFLAERTGGTYSTLKVQPAELEDSGVYFCASSQRTGLNTEAFFGQGTRLTVV.

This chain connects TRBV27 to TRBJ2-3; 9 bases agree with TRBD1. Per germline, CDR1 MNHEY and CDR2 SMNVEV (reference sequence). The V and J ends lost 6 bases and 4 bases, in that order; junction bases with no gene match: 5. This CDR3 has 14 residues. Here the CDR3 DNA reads TGTGCCAGCAGGAGACAGGGGGGGTCAGATACGCAGTATTTT. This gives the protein CASRRQGGSDTQYF.

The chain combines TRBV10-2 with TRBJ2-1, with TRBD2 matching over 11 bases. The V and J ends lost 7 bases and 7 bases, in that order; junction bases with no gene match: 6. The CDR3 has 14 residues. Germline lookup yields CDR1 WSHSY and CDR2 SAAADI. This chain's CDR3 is CASKLAGAGNEQFF. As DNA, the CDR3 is TGCGCCAGCAAACTAGCGGGAGCTGGAAATGAGCAGTTCTTC.

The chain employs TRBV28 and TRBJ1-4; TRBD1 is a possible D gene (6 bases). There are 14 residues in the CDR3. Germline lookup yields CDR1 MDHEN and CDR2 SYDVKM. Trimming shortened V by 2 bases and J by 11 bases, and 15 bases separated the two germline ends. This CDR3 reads CASSLVQGVGKLFF. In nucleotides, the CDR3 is TGTGCCAGCAGTTTAGTACAGGGTGTAGGGAAACTGTTTTTT. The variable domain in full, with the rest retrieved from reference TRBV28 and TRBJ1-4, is DVKVTQSSRYLVKRTGEKVFLECVQDMDHENMFWYRQDPGLGLRLIYFSYDVKMKEKGDIPEGYSVSREKKERFSLILESASTNQTSMYLCASSLVQGVGKLFFGSGTQLSVL.